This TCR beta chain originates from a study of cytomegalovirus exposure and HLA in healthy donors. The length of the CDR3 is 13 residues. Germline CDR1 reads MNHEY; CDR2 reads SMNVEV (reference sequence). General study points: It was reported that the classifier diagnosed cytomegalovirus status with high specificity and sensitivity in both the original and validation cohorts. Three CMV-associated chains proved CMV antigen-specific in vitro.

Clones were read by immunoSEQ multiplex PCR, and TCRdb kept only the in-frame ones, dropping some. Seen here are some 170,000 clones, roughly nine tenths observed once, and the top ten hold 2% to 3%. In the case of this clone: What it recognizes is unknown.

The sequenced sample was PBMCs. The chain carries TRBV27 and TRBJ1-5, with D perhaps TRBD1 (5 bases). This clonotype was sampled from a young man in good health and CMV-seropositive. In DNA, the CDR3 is TGTGCAACTGGGGCAGGGAGCAATCAGCCCCAGCATTTT. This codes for CATGAGSNQPQHF.